The sequence of this T cell receptor beta chain was determined in a study of cytomegalovirus exposure and HLA in healthy donors. Study-level findings and limits: Later on, a genetic analysis was performed. It linked a missense variant in DCLRE1C with V- and J-gene trimming of TCR beta.

V gave up 4 bases and J gave up 7 bases, with 14 bases separating them. The CDR3 totals 15 residues. CDR1 is SNHLY and CDR2 is FYNNEI in the germline V gene. Primers: 60 Vbeta forward and 13 Jbeta reverse. The table came from immunoSEQ multiplex PCR; TCRdb's copy has only in-frame clones and leaves some out. The sample includes some 96,000 clones, around 77% of them seen just once. Worth noting for this clone: Its antigen is still unknown.

The clonotype comes from a female donor in good health and CMV-seronegative. This chain joins TRBV2 and TRBJ1-6; no clear D gene. The sequenced sample was PBMCs. The CDR3 here is CASSVASLRNSPLHF. The CDR3 DNA follows: TGTGCCAGCAGTGTGGCCAGTCTTCGAAATTCACCCCTCCACTTT.